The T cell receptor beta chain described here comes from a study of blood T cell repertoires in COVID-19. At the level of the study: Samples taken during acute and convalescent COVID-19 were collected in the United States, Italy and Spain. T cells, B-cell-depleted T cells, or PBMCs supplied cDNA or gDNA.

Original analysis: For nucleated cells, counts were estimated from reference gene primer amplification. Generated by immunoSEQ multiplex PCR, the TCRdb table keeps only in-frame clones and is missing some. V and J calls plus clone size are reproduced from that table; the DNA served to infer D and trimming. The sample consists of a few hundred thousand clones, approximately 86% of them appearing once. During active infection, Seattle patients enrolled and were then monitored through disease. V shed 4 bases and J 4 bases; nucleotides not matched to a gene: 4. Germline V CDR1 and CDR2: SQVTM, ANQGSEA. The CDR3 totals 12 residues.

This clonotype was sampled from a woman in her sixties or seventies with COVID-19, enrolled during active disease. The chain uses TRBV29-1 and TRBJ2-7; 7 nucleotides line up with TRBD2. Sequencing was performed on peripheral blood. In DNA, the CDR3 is TGCAGCGTTGTTGGGGAGGGATACGAGCAGTACTTC. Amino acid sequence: CSVVGEGYEQYF.